These 20 T cell receptor beta chains were all obtained from the same sample, sequenced in a study of blood T cell repertoires in COVID-19. Repertoires were generated with immunoSEQ multiplex PCR, while TCRdb's copy carries only in-frame clones and drops some. The sample has 220,000 or so clones; 82% are singletons. Sequenced sample: PBMCs or T cells enriched from blood (not recorded which). The receptors were sampled from a woman aged 60-75 years who had recovered from COVID-19.

This clone was picked up one time. The J gene is TRBJ1-4, the V gene TRBV19; 9 positions match TRBD1. From germline, CDR1 is LNHDA and CDR2 SQIVND (reference sequence). V trimming: 5 bases; J trimming: 6 bases; junction bases outside the gene matches: 4. The CDR3 covers 14 residues. The CDR3 DNA reads TGTGCCAGTAGTCGGTGGACAGGGGATGAAAAACTGTTTTTT. Translating it yields CASSRWTGDEKLFF. Full variable domain (missing parts from reference TRBV19 and TRBJ1-4): DGGITQSPKYLFRKEGQNVTLSCEQNLNHDAMYWYRQDPGQGLRLIYYSQIVNDFQKGDIAEGYSVSREKKESFPLTVTSAQKNPTAFYLCASSRWTGDEKLFFGSGTQLSVL.

J is TRBJ2-7 and V is TRBV6-2 or TRBV6-3; tentatively, D is TRBD1 (6 bases). There are 14 residues in the CDR3. Germline values: CDR1 MNHEY, CDR2 SVGEGT. Trimming shortened V by 3 bases and J by 2 bases, and 11 bases separated the two germline ends. Written as DNA, the CDR3 is TGTGCCAGCAGTTATTCAGGGGTACCCTACGAGCAGTACTTC. This gives the protein CASSYSGVPYEQYF.

This rearrangement joins TRBV19 to TRBJ1-1; D is possibly TRBD1 (6 bases). The length of the CDR3 is 15 residues. Trimming cost V 0 bases and J 6 bases, with 14 bases left between them. Germline CDR1 LNHDA, CDR2 SQIVND (reference sequence). This CDR3 is CASSIDSRGIAEAFF. CDR3 nucleotide sequence: TGTGCCAGTAGTATAGATAGTAGGGGGATCGCTGAAGCTTTCTTT.

The chain carries TRBV6-6 and TRBJ2-1; no definite D call. This CDR3 has 11 amino acids. The V gene's germline CDR1 is MNHNY and CDR2 SVGAGI (reference sequence). V was pared by 8 bases and J by 4 bases, with 6 bases between. The CDR3 spells CASRVYNEQFF. Here the CDR3 DNA reads TGTGCCAGCCGAGTTTACAATGAGCAGTTCTTC.

The chain uses TRBV4-3 and TRBJ2-3, with a weak D call TRBD1 (5 bases). Germline CDR1 and CDR2: LGHNA and YSLEER. The V gene lost 0 bases and the J gene lost 4 bases, with 14 bases spanning the gap. The CDR3 has 16 amino acids. The CDR3 nucleotides are TGCGCCAGCAGCCAAGATTGGGTAGGGGCGTCAGATACGCAGTATTTT. It codes for CASSQDWVGASDTQYF.

This clone occurred a few times. The chain uses TRBV7-9 and TRBJ2-1, with 16 bases lining up with TRBD2. The CDR3 sequence is 16 residues long. Trimming removed 3 bases from V and 8 bases from J; junction bases left unmatched: 4. Germline V gene data show CDR1 as SEHNR and CDR2 as FQNEAQ (reference sequence). CDR3 loop: CASSLGLAGGIDEQFF. The CDR3 nucleotides are TGTGCCAGCAGCTTGGGACTAGCGGGGGGGATTGATGAGCAGTTCTTC.

V and J are TRBV7-8 and TRBJ1-4; 10 nucleotides align to TRBD1. Unmatched junction bases numbered 9, after V lost 2 bases and J lost 3 bases. This CDR3 region has 18 residues. Germline V gene lookup returns CDR1 SGHVS and CDR2 FQNEAQ. The CDR3, as DNA: TGTGCCAGCAGCTTAAGACCGGGACAGGGGCGGGCTAATGAAAAACTGTTTTTT. It yields the protein CASSLRPGQGRANEKLFF.

CDR3 coding DNA: TGTGCCAGCAGCTCAAACCAGGGTATTGGCTACACCTTC. It codes for CASSSNQGIGYTF. The chain uses TRBV7-9 and TRBJ1-2; possibly TRBD1 for D (5 bases). The CDR3 has 13 residues. Germline V gene data show CDR1 as SEHNR and CDR2 as FQNEAQ (reference sequence). V was pared by 4 bases and J by 7 bases, with 13 bases between.

The rearrangement joins TRBV2 to TRBJ2-3; D unclear. Trimming took off 7 bases at V and 8 bases at J, with 10 bases between the two ends. The CDR3 sequence is 11 residues long. Germline V CDR1 and CDR2: SNHLY, FYNNEI. The CDR3 region is CASNPTGTQYF. CDR3 coding DNA: TGTGCCAGCAACCCTACCGGTACGCAGTATTTT.

This clone was seen a few times. The genes are TRBV10-1 and TRBJ1-4; D may be TRBD1 (5 bases). In germline, CDR1 is WNHNN, CDR2 SYGVQD (reference sequence). Trimming pared 6 bases from V and 3 bases from J, leaving 11 bases between. The CDR3 runs to 14 residues. The DNA of the CDR3 is TGCGCCAGCAGCGACGCGGGGGCTAATGAAAAACTGTTTTTT. Encoded protein: CASSDAGANEKLFF.

The table lists this clone with a count of one. The chain has TRBV5-1 and TRBJ2-5; tentatively, D is TRBD1 (5 bases). The CDR3 consists of 14 residues. V lost 2 bases to trimming and J lost 1 base, with 9 bases between them. Germline lookup yields CDR1 SGHRS and CDR2 YFSETQ. This chain's CDR3 is CASSFQGSQETQYF. The CDR3 DNA reads as TGCGCCAGCAGCTTCCAGGGCAGCCAAGAGACCCAGTACTTC.

The chain recombines TRBV12-3 or TRBV12-4 with TRBJ2-5; D ambiguous. The CDR3 covers 11 residues. Trimming pared 6 bases from V and 2 bases from J, leaving 4 bases between. Here the CDR3 DNA reads TGTGCCAGCAGATCGCAAGAGACCCAGTACTTC. Its protein product is CASRSQETQYF.

This chain uses TRBV19 with TRBJ2-3; the D is unclear. The CDR3 extends over 11 amino acids. V lost 6 bases and J lost 6, with 7 bases in between. Germline lookup yields CDR1 LNHDA and CDR2 SQIVND (reference sequence). The CDR3 here is CASSTHDTQYF. For the CDR3, the DNA is TGTGCCAGTAGCACTCATGATACGCAGTATTTT.

This chain's CDR3 is CASSSINSGFRTDTQYF. The CDR3 bases are TGTGCCAGCAGCTCGATTAACTCAGGGTTCCGGACAGATACGCAGTATTTT. The chain links TRBV5-5 to TRBJ2-3; D might be TRBD1 (5 bases). Germline V gene sequence: CDR1 SGHKS, CDR2 YYEKEE (reference sequence). The CDR3 is 17 residues long. With 3 bases removed from V and 3 bases from J, the gap between germline ends came to 20 bases.

The rearrangement uses TRBV7-7 and TRBJ2-1, with TRBD2 identical over 8 bases. The length of the CDR3 is 16 residues. V lost 1 base to trimming and J lost 9 bases; unmatched junction nucleotides: 11. Per the germline V gene, CDR1 is SSHAT and CDR2 is FNYEAQ (reference sequence). The CDR3: CASSLDPGGPRGEQFF. The DNA of the CDR3 is TGTGCCAGCAGCTTAGATCCGGGAGGGCCCCGGGGTGAGCAGTTCTTC.

The rearrangement joins TRBV5-1 to TRBJ1-4, with 7 bases matching TRBD1. This CDR3 region has 16 residues. V shed 0 bases and J 5 bases; nucleotides not matched to a gene: 7. Germline loops: CDR1 SGHRS, CDR2 YFSETQ. CDR3 DNA sequence: TGCGCCAGCAGCTTGGCCGAGGGGACAGAGAATGAAAAACTGTTTTTT. Its translation is CASSLAEGTENEKLFF.

This rearrangement joins TRBV3-1 (or the pseudogene TRBV3-2) to TRBJ2-1, with 10 bases matching TRBD2. Germline V gene lookup returns CDR1 LGHDT and CDR2 YNNKEL (reference sequence). V lost 4 bases to trimming and J lost 7 bases; unmatched junction nucleotides: 13. CDR3 length: 17 residues. Here the CDR3 reads CASSPGLAAQGGNEQFF. CDR3 nucleotide sequence: TGTGCCAGCAGCCCCGGACTAGCGGCACAGGGAGGGAATGAGCAGTTCTTC.

The chain uses TRBV19 and TRBJ1-3; 8 nucleotides align to TRBD1. The V segment lost 5 bases and the J segment 0 bases; nucleotides outside the gene matches: 0. The length of the CDR3 is 14 residues. Germline assignment: CDR1 LNHDA and CDR2 SQIVND (reference sequence). CDR3 protein: CASSDRGSGNTIYF. CDR3 in DNA: TGTGCCAGTAGTGACAGGGGCTCTGGAAACACCATATATTTT.

This clone was picked up one time. Germline is not matched at one junction end, which may reflect a read error. The chain combines TRBV11-3 with TRBJ2-1; TRBD1 might be the D (6 bases). Germline CDR1 reads SGHNT; CDR2 reads YENEEA. This CDR3 comprises 14 residues. Here the CDR3 DNA reads TGTGCCAGCAGCCTAGATCCCAGGGGCAATGAGCAGTTCTTC. As protein: CASSLDPRGNEQFF. The complete variable domain, with remaining parts taken from reference TRBV11-3 and TRBJ2-1, reads EAGVVQSPRYKIIEKKQPVAFWCNPISGHNTLYWYLQNLGQGPELLIRYENEEAVDDSQLPKDRFSAERLKGVDSTLKIQPAELGDSAVYLCASSLDPRGNEQFFGPGTRLTVL.

V usage is TRBV6-4 and J usage is TRBJ2-3, with 7 bases matching TRBD1. Per the germline V gene, CDR1 is MRHNA and CDR2 is SNTAGT. The CDR3 is 16 amino acids. The J segment lost 4 bases and the V segment lost 4 bases, leaving 11 bases of the junction unmatched. The CDR3 sequence: CASSASGTGVADTQYF. The CDR3 DNA follows: TGTGCCAGCAGTGCCTCCGGTACAGGGGTGGCAGATACGCAGTATTTT.